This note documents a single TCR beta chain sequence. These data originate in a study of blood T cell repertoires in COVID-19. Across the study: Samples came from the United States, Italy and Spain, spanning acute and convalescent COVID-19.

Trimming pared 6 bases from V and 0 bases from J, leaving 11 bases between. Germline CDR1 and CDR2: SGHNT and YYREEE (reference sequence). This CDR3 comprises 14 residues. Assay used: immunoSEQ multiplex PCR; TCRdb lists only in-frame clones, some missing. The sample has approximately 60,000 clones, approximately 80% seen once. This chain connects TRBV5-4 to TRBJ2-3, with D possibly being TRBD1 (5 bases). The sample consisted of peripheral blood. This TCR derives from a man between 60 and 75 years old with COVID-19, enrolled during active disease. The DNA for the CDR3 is TGTGCCAGCAACCCACAGGAAAGCACAGATACGCAGTATTTT. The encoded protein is CASNPQESTDTQYF.